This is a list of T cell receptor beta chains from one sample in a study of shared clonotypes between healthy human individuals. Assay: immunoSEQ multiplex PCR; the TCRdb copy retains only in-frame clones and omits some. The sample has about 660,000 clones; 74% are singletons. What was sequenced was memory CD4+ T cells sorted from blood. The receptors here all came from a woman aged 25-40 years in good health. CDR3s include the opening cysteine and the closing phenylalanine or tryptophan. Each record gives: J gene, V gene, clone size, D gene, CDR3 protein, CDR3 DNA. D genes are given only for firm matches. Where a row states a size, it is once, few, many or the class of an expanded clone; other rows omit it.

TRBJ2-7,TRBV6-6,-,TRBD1,CASVKDRAGEQYF,TGTGCCAGTGTGAAGGACAGGGCGGGCGAGCAGTACTTC
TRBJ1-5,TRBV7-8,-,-,CASSPLRVDNQPQHF,TGTGCCAGCAGCCCGCTTAGGGTCGACAATCAGCCCCAGCATTTT
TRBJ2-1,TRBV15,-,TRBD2,CATSRKLAGGPNEQFF,TGTGCCACCAGCAGAAAACTAGCGGGAGGGCCTAATGAGCAGTTCTTC
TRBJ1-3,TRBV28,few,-,CASSQTGYSGNTIYF,TGTGCCAGCAGTCAAACTGGCTACTCTGGAAACACCATATATTTT
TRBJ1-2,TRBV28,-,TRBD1,CASSLQGEYGYTF,TGTGCCAGCAGTCTACAGGGGGAGTATGGCTACACCTTC
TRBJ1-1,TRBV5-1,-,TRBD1,CASSHLEQGANTEAFF,TGCGCCAGCAGCCACTTAGAACAGGGGGCGAACACTGAAGCTTTCTTT
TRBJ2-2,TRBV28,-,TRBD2,CASSLVSGRSTGELFF,TGTGCCAGCAGTTTGGTTAGCGGGAGAAGCACCGGGGAGCTGTTTTTT
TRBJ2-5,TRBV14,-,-,CASSQARETQYF,TGTGCCAGCAGCCAAGCAAGGGAGACCCAGTACTTC
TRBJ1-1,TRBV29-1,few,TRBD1,CSVQDREKNTEAFF,TGCAGCGTTCAGGACAGGGAAAAGAACACTGAAGCTTTCTTT
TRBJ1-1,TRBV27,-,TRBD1,CASSFRPGTGPGGAFF,TGTGCCAGCAGTTTTCGTCCCGGGACAGGGCCCGGAGGGGCTTTCTTT
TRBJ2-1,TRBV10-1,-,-,CASSETGSAYNEQFF,TGCGCCAGCAGTGAGACGGGTTCAGCCTACAATGAGCAGTTCTTC
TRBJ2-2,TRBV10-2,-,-,CASITGRRGELFF,TGCGCCAGCATTACGGGGAGACGCGGGGAGCTGTTTTTT
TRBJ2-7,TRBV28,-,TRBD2,CASGEGRRHEQYF,TGTGCCAGTGGGGAGGGTAGGCGTCACGAGCAGTACTTC
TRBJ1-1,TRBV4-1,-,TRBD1,CASSINTGAFANTEAFF,TGCGCCAGCTCAATCAACACAGGGGCATTTGCGAACACTGAAGCTTTCTTT
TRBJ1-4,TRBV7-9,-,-,CASSPPGGGTEKLFF,TGTGCCAGCAGCCCCCCCGGGGGGGGAACGGAAAAACTGTTTTTT
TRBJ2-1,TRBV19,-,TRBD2,CASSIRLAGHPLSYNEQFF,TGTGCCAGTAGTATCCGGCTAGCGGGACATCCCCTCTCCTACAATGAGCAGTTCTTC
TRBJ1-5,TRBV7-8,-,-,CASSLLDSNQPQHF,TGTGCCAGCAGCTTACTCGATAGCAATCAGCCCCAGCATTTT
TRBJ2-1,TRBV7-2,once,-,CASSHDRSGQFF,TGTGCCAGCAGCCACGATCGGTCAGGGCAGTTCTTC
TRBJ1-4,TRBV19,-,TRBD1,CASSPSRDRGNEKLFF,TGTGCCAGTAGTCCGTCGAGGGACAGGGGTAATGAAAAACTGTTTTTT
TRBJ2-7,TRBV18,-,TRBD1,CASSLFDRGEQYF,TGTGCCAGCTCCCTATTCGACAGGGGCGAGCAGTACTTC
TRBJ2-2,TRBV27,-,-,CASSRRGQNTGELFF,TGTGCCAGCAGTCGACGGGGACAGAACACCGGGGAGCTGTTTTTT
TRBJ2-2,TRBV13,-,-,CASSSTRRTGELFF,TGTGCCAGCAGCTCCACTAGGCGCACCGGGGAGCTGTTTTTT
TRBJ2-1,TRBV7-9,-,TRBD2,CATGLGSSYNEQFF,TGTGCCACCGGACTAGGGAGCTCCTACAATGAGCAGTTCTTC
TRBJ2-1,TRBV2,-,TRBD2,CASSVGGWNEQFF,TGTGCCAGCAGTGTGGGAGGGTGGAATGAGCAGTTCTTC
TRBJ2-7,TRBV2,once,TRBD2,CASSEAPGLAHEQYF,TGTGCCAGCAGTGAAGCGCCGGGACTAGCCCACGAGCAGTACTTC
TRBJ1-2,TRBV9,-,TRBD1,CASSPGQGLVDYGYTF,TGTGCCAGCAGCCCGGGACAGGGTCTCGTCGACTATGGCTACACCTTC
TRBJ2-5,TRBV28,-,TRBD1,CASQQGQETQYF,TGTGCCAGCCAACAGGGGCAGGAGACCCAGTACTTC
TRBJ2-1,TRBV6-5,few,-,CASTGRVAYNEQFF,TGTGCCAGCACGGGGCGGGTGGCCTACAATGAGCAGTTCTTC
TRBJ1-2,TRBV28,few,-,CASSLSVHGYTF,TGTGCCAGCAGTTTATCTGTTCATGGCTACACCTTC